This T cell receptor (beta chain) is drawn from a study of T-cell memory formation after mild COVID-19. CDR1 is LNHNV, CDR2 YYDKDF, per germline (reference sequence). V was pared by 3 bases and J by 6 bases, with 2 bases of the junction left unmatched. CDR3 length: 13 amino acids. 5'RACE with constant-segment primers built TCRalpha and TCRbeta cDNA libraries with UMIs. TCRdb reprocessed the 5' RACE reads via MiXCR and lists one record per CDR3 protein. The sample carries 110,000 to 150,000 distinct CDR3 sequences, roughly 13% recorded once. Notes on this clonotype: Its target is not known.

Study-wide findings and caveats: SARS-CoV-2 specificity of second-wave clones peaking day 37 was unconfirmed. Later expanders leaned CD4+, whereas clones that contracted between day 15 and 85 were balanced CD4/CD8. Clones that contracted clustered mainly in CM and EM if CD4+ and in EMRA if CD8+.

This TCR came from an adult woman who had mild COVID-19 (a few samples of this study predate the infection). Cell type and time point are not known. The specimen was PBMCs or a T cell subset sorted from them (not recorded which). V and J are TRBV15 and TRBJ2-1; 7 bases are a match to TRBD1. Here the CDR3 reads CATSSRQGNEQFF. The CDR3 nucleotides are TGTGCCACCAGCAGTCGACAGGGCAATGAGCAGTTCTTC.